These 25 T cell receptor beta chains share one sample of origin, sequenced in a study of T-cell reconstitution after alpha-beta-depleted transplantation in children. Using unique molecular identifiers, the investigators prepared the TCRbeta library. TCRdb re-analysed the PCR reads in MiXCR, keeping a single row per CDR3 protein. The sample includes over 120,000 distinct CDR3 sequences, roughly 8.8% of them seen just once. The specimen comprised PBMCs, mostly from graft donor cells, sampled 180 days after TCRalphabeta/CD19-depleted stem cell transplant. Source of these receptors: a female patient aged 2 to 10 who had a stem cell transplant for congenital amegakaryocytic thrombocytopenia, so the T cells may come from the graft donor.

This clonotype was counted many times. The rearrangement links TRBV3-1 to TRBJ2-3; D is ambiguous. V lost 0 bases and J 1 base, leaving 17 bases between the germline ends. This CDR3 spans 18 amino acids. CDR1 is LGHDT and CDR2 is YNNKEL in the germline V gene (reference sequence). The CDR3 spells CASSQDFPGMWGTDTQYF. In DNA, the CDR3 is TGTGCCAGCAGCCAAGATTTCCCAGGAATGTGGGGCACAGATACGCAGTATTTT.

This clonotype has ten or more counts. J is TRBJ2-2 and V is TRBV12-3 or TRBV12-4; possible D gene TRBD2, 5 bases. V was shortened by 8 bases and J by 7 bases, with 8 bases between the two germline ends. The CDR3 spans 11 residues. The CDR3 protein is CASGRGGELFF. For the CDR3, the DNA is TGTGCCAGCGGACGGGGCGGGGAGCTGTTTTTT.

The V and J genes are TRBV7-4 and TRBJ2-7; 7 bases align to TRBD1. Looked up from germline, CDR1 is SGHVT and CDR2 is SQSDAQ. V gave up 4 bases and J gave up 0 bases; unmatched junction bases: 15. The CDR3 has 18 amino acids. CDR3 sequence reads: CASSSLGGWGKSSYEQYF. The DNA for the CDR3 is TGTGCCAGCAGCTCTCTAGGGGGCTGGGGAAAAAGCTCCTACGAGCAGTACTTC.

This clonotype showed up many times. This rearrangement joins TRBV12-3 or TRBV12-4 to TRBJ1-4, with D unresolved. Trimming pared 2 bases from V and 6 bases from J, leaving 10 bases between. The CDR3 consists of 14 residues. The DNA of the CDR3 is TGTGCCAGCAGTTTACTCGGGGATGATGAAAAACTGTTTTTT. Amino acids: CASSLLGDDEKLFF.

This clonotype has a count of ten or more. The rearrangement uses TRBV7-9 and TRBJ1-2, with D maybe TRBD1 (5 bases). Germline V lookup: CDR1 SEHNR, CDR2 FQNEAQ (reference sequence). Trimming left V 0 bases short and J 4 bases short, with 18 bases between. CDR3 length: 17 amino acids. The CDR3 DNA follows: TGTGCCAGCAGCTTAGCGTTGGGGACGAATGGGATCTATGGCTACACCTTC. It codes for CASSLALGTNGIYGYTF.

A few counts support this clonotype. The gene calls are TRBV5-1 and TRBJ1-1; 7 bases map to TRBD1. The V and J ends lost 0 bases and 1 base, in that order; junction bases with no gene match: 6. The CDR3 runs 16 residues. The germline CDR1 and CDR2 sequences are SGHRS and YFSETQ. CDR3 sequence (DNA): TGCGCCAGCAGCTTGGGGCAGGGGGTGAGGAACACTGAAGCTTTCTTT. It codes for CASSLGQGVRNTEAFF.

This clonotype was counted many times. V gene TRBV12-3 or TRBV12-4 combines with J gene TRBJ2-2; D is unclear. CDR3 size: 13 residues. V was clipped by 5 bases and J by 0 bases, with 4 bases between them. The CDR3 DNA follows: TGTGCCAGCAGTACTCCGAACACCGGGGAGCTGTTTTTT. Encoded protein: CASSTPNTGELFF.

This clonotype was counted at least ten times. This chain connects TRBV7-9 to TRBJ2-7, with D perhaps TRBD1 (6 bases). CDR3 size: 12 residues. CDR1 is SEHNR and CDR2 is FQNEAQ in the germline V gene (reference sequence). V dropped 7 bases and J dropped 5 bases, with 12 bases sitting between them. CDR3 DNA sequence: TGTGCCAGCAACACGCACAGGGACGAGCAGTACTTC. Translation gives CASNTHRDEQYF.

In its sample, this clonotype was seen many times. J is TRBJ1-5 and V is TRBV12-3 or TRBV12-4; no firm D call. The CDR3 is 14 amino acids. V gave up 6 bases and J gave up 0 bases, with 9 bases separating them. The CDR3 protein is CASSGVYSNQPQHF. CDR3 bases: TGTGCCAGCAGCGGGGTTTATAGCAATCAGCCCCAGCATTTT.

This clonotype was observed at least ten times. The chain links TRBV2 to TRBJ1-5; tentative D call: TRBD1 (6 bases). V lost 8 bases, J lost 4 bases, and 24 bases lay in between. CDR3 length: 17 residues. The germline V gene encodes CDR1 SNHLY and CDR2 FYNNEI. The CDR3 coding sequence is TGTGCCAGCCAAGGGACACCGGGTGGGGGGGCAAATCAGCCCCAGCATTTT. It specifies CASQGTPGGGANQPQHF.

This clonotype was observed many times. The rearrangement uses TRBV12-3 or TRBV12-4 and TRBJ2-7; D is possibly TRBD1 (6 bases). The germline V and J ends were trimmed by 2 bases and 3 bases, with 11 bases remaining between them. This CDR3 has 14 residues. The CDR3 coding sequence is TGTGCCAGCAGTTTACTAGTGACAGGCTACGAGCAGTACTTC. Protein product: CASSLLVTGYEQYF.

Many counts were recorded for this clonotype. The genes are TRBV10-3 and TRBJ2-3; TRBD2 agrees at 14 bases. V lost 3 bases, J lost 0 bases, and 8 bases stayed unmatched. The CDR3 loop spans 19 amino acids. From germline, CDR1 is ENHRY and CDR2 SYGVKD. The CDR3 loop reads CAISDPLGTSGSSTDTQYF. The CDR3, as DNA: TGTGCCATCAGTGACCCCCTCGGGACTAGCGGGAGTAGCACAGATACGCAGTATTTT.

This clonotype was detected ten times or more. The chain couples TRBV12-3 or TRBV12-4 to TRBJ2-2; D not certain. V lost 6 bases to trimming and J lost 2 bases, with 13 bases between them. The CDR3 is 15 residues long. Here the CDR3 DNA reads TGTGCCAGCAGCCCCGGGTCCTCCAACACCGGGGAGCTGTTTTTT. Encoded protein: CASSPGSSNTGELFF.

This clonotype showed up many times. V is TRBV20-1 and J is TRBJ1-1; TRBD1 matches at 7 bases. The germline V gene encodes CDR1 DFQATT and CDR2 SNEGSKA (reference sequence). This CDR3 spans 14 amino acids. The V gene end was trimmed by 5 bases and the J gene end by 5 bases; junction bases not matched to a gene: 11. The CDR3 sequence: CSASIIHRGTEAFF. DNA for the CDR3: TGCAGTGCTTCTATTATACACAGGGGAACTGAAGCTTTCTTT.

In its sample, this clonotype was seen a few times. This sequence joins TRBV30 and TRBJ2-7, with TRBD1 as a possible D gene (6 bases). V lost 5 bases and J 3 bases, leaving 11 bases between the germline ends. Germline V gives CDR1 GTSNPN, CDR2 SVGIG (reference sequence). The CDR3 length is 12 residues. CDR3 sequence reads: CAWGTTGYEQYF. The CDR3 region has the DNA TGTGCCTGGGGGACGACAGGCTACGAGCAGTACTTC.

This clonotype was picked up a small number of times. V is TRBV20-1 and J is TRBJ2-1, with 10 bases aligning to TRBD2. CDR1 and CDR2 (germline): DFQATT, SNEGSKA (reference sequence). CDR3 length equals 14 residues. The ends lost 3 bases at V and 3 bases at J; junction bases unmatched: 2. The CDR3 nucleotides read TGCAGTGCTAGGGGACTAGCGATCTACAATGAGCAGTTCTTC. Translating gives CSARGLAIYNEQFF.

V gene TRBV10-3 combines with J gene TRBJ1-3; D is unresolved. Germline values: CDR1 ENHRY, CDR2 SYGVKD. The CDR3 sequence is 15 residues long. Trimming stripped 11 bases from V and 0 bases from J, with 17 bases between. DNA of the CDR3: TGTGCCGCCCTCCCCAGCGCCAACTCTGGAAACACCATATATTTT. Amino acids: CAALPSANSGNTIYF.

This clonotype was detected many times. The rearrangement uses TRBV12-3 or TRBV12-4 and TRBJ2-1; 12 positions match TRBD2. V was clipped by 6 bases and J by 7 bases; unmatched bases: 7. CDR3 length: 15 residues. The CDR3 coding sequence is TGTGCCAGCAGCCGATCGACTAGCGGGAGAAATGAGCAGTTCTTC. Its translation: CASSRSTSGRNEQFF.

This clonotype showed up just a few times. The V and J genes are TRBV5-4 and TRBJ2-1, with 9 bases fitting TRBD2. This CDR3 is built from 20 residues. The germline CDR1 and CDR2 sequences are SGHNT and YYREEE (reference sequence). V shed 1 base, J shed 0 bases, and the junction held 14 bases outside the gene matches. Here the CDR3 DNA reads TGTGCCAGCAGCTTGAGCTCCGGCGGGGGGGGGCACTACTCCTACAATGAGCAGTTCTTC. It specifies CASSLSSGGGGHYSYNEQFF.

The chain joins TRBV12-3 or TRBV12-4 to TRBJ1-5, with D hard to call. V lost 1 base to trimming and J lost 2 bases, with 3 bases between them. The CDR3 is 13 residues long. The CDR3 loop reads CASSLDGNQPQHF. The CDR3 DNA sequence: TGTGCCAGCAGTTTAGACGGCAATCAGCCCCAGCATTTT.

This clonotype showed up many times. J is TRBJ1-6 and V is TRBV2; unclear D gene. Trimming took 6 bases from V and 0 from J, leaving 3 bases between them. The CDR3 runs to 13 residues. Looked up from germline, CDR1 is SNHLY and CDR2 is FYNNEI. CDR3 sequence: CASRGSYNSPLHF. The CDR3 DNA follows: TGTGCCAGCAGGGGCTCCTATAATTCACCCCTCCACTTT.

This clonotype was seen at least ten times. This rearrangement joins TRBV5-5 to TRBJ2-1; D is ambiguous. The germline gives CDR1 SGHKS, CDR2 YYEKEE (reference sequence). V lost 0 bases, J lost 5 bases, and 3 bases lay in between. The length of the CDR3 is 12 residues. The CDR3 bases are TGTGCCAGCAGCTTGGTCAACAATGAGCAGTTCTTC. It codes for CASSLVNNEQFF.

This clonotype was seen ten or more times. The gene calls are TRBV5-1 and TRBJ2-5, with TRBD1 matching over 7 bases. V was clipped by 2 bases and J by 5 bases; unmatched bases: 6. CDR1 is SGHRS and CDR2 is YFSETQ in the germline V gene. This CDR3 region has 14 residues. CDR3 sequence (DNA): TGCGCCAGCAGCTTTAACAGGGGTTGGGAGACCCAGTACTTC. Encoded protein: CASSFNRGWETQYF. Looking up the rest from reference TRBV5-1 and TRBJ2-5 gives the full variable domain: KAGVTQTPRYLIKTRGQQVTLSCSPISGHRSVSWYQQTPGQGLQFLFEYFSETQRNKGNFPGRFSGRQFSNSRSEMNVSTLELGDSALYLCASSFNRGWETQYFGPGTRLLVL.

At least ten counts were recorded for this clonotype. The chain links TRBV29-1 to TRBJ2-5; D may be TRBD1 (5 bases). The CDR3 consists of 13 residues. Germline lookup yields CDR1 SQVTM and CDR2 ANQGSEA. Trimming took 2 bases from V and 5 from J, leaving 12 bases between them. The CDR3 sequence: CSVELGLRETQYF. The DNA of the CDR3 is TGCAGCGTTGAATTGGGGCTTCGGGAGACCCAGTACTTC.

This clonotype was observed at least ten times. The chain carries TRBV5-1 and TRBJ2-4; D unresolved. CDR1 SGHRS and CDR2 YFSETQ come from the germline V gene. The length of the CDR3 is 14 residues. Trimming left V 4 bases short and J 3 bases short, with 11 bases between. The CDR3 bases are TGCGCCAGCAGCCCACCGGCGGACAAAAACATTCAGTACTTC. Protein product: CASSPPADKNIQYF.